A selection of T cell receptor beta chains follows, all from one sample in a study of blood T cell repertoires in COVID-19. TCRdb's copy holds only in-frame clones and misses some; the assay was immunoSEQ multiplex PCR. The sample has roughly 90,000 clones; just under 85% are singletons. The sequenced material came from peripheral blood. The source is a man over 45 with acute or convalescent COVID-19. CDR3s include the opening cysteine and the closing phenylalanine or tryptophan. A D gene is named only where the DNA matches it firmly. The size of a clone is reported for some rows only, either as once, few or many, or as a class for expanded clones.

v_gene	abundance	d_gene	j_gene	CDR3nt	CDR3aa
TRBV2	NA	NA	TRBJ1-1	TGTGCCAGCAGGATGACAGGAGCTGAAGCTTTCTTT	CASRMTGAEAFF
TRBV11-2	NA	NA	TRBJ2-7	TGTGCCAGCAGCTCTATCTTGGACATAGGATCCTACGAGCAGTACTTC	CASSSILDIGSYEQYF
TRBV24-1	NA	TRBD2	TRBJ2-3	TGTGCCACCAGTGATTGGGGGGGAAGGAACACAGATACGCAGTATTTT	CATSDWGGRNTDTQYF
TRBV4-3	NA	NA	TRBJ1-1	TGCGCCAGCAGCCAAGATATCCTGCGAGGTCCCCCCACTGAAGCTTTCTTT	CASSQDILRGPPTEAFF
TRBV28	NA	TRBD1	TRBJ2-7	TGTGCCAGCAGTTTGACAGGGACCTACGAGCAGTACTTC	CASSLTGTYEQYF
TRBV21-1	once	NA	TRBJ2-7	TGTGCCAGCAGCAAAAGTGAACGGGACAGGGGTCGCAGATACGAGCAGTACTTC	CASSKSERDRGRRYEQYF
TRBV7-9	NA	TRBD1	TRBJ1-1	TGTGCCAGCAGCAGACAGGGGAACACTGAAGCTTTCTTT	CASSRQGNTEAFF
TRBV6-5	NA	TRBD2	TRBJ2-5	TGTGCCAGCAGCGCCGCTAGCGGGGGTTGGGAGACCCAGTACTTC	CASSAASGGWETQYF
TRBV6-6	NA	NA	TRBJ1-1	TGTGCCAGCAGTTACCGGGCCACAGGGAACACTGAAGCTTTCTTT	CASSYRATGNTEAFF
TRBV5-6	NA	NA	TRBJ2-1	TGTGCCAGCAGCGGTACTAGCCCGCAGCCGTTCTTC	CASSGTSPQPFF
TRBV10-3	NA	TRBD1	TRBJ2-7	TGTGCCATCAAGCGGACAGGGACTTCCTACGAGCAGTACTTC	CAIKRTGTSYEQYF
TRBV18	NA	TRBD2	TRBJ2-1	TGTGCCAGCTCGAGCGGACTAGCTCGAATGAATGAGCAGTTCTTC	CASSSGLARMNEQFF
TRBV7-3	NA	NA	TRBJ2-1	TGTGCCAGCAGCTTAGCAGCCTACAATGAGCAGTTCTTC	CASSLAAYNEQFF
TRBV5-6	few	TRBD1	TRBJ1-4	TGTGCCAGCAGTTCCAAAGCCGGGACAGGGTCCCGGGGTAATGAAAAACTGTTTTTT	CASSSKAGTGSRGNEKLFF
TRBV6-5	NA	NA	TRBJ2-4	TGTGCCAGCAGCGTAGCGAACCAAGCCAAAAACATTCAGTACTTC	CASSVANQAKNIQYF
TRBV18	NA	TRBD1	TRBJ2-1	TGTGCCAGCTCAACCGGGACAGGGGGCCTTAATGAGCAGTTCTTC	CASSTGTGGLNEQFF
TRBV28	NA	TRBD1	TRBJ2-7	TGTGCCAGCAGTTGGGACAGGGTCTCCTACGAGCAGTACTTC	CASSWDRVSYEQYF
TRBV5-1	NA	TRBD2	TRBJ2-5	TGCGCCAGCAGCTCGGGACTAGCGGGAGTTGGCCAAGAGACCCAGTACTTC	CASSSGLAGVGQETQYF
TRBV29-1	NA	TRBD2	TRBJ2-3	TGCAGCGTTGAAGATCTCAGAGCGGGAGGGCCAGATACGCAGTATTTT	CSVEDLRAGGPDTQYF
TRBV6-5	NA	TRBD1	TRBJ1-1	TGTGCCAGCAGACCGGGACAGGCCTACACTGAAGCTTTCTTT	CASRPGQAYTEAFF
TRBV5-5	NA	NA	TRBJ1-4	TGTGCCAGCAGTGCTTCGGGGACGCTGGAGGGGAAACTGTTTTTT	CASSASGTLEGKLFF
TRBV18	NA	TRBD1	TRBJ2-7	TGTGCCAGCTCATCCGGGACAGGGGATTTGGGCGAGCAGTACTTC	CASSSGTGDLGEQYF
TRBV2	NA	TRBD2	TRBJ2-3	TGTGCCAGCAGCCAACTAGCGGGGGGAACAGATACGCAGTATTTT	CASSQLAGGTDTQYF
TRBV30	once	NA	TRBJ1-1	TGTGCCTGGAGTGTAAACGGTCCCCCTGAAGCTTTCTTT	CAWSVNGPPEAFF
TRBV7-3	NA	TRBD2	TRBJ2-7	TGTGCCAGCAGCCCCGGGGGGAGCTCCTACGAGCAGTACTTC	CASSPGGSSYEQYF
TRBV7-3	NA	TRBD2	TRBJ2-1	TGTGCCAGCAGCCCCCAGACCGGGACTAGCGGGAACAATGAGCAGTTCTTC	CASSPQTGTSGNNEQFF
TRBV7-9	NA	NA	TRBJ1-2	TGTGCCAGCAGCTTATCGCAGGATGGCTACACCTTC	CASSLSQDGYTF
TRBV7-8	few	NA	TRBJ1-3	TGTGCCAGCAGCGGGGGGTTGGGAAACACCATATATTTT	CASSGGLGNTIYF
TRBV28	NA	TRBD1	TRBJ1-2	TGTGCCAGCAGTCCGGGACAGGGGGCCCTTGGCTACACCTTC	CASSPGQGALGYTF
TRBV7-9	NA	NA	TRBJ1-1	TGTGCCAGCAGCAGCGGGACGGTGAACACTGAAGCTTTCTTT	CASSSGTVNTEAFF
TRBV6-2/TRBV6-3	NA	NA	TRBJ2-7	TGTGCCAGCAGTTGGCTCAGGGTCTCCTACGAGCAGTACTTC	CASSWLRVSYEQYF
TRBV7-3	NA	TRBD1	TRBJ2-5	TGTGCCAGCAGCGCCTGGGACAGGGAGACCCAGTACTTC	CASSAWDRETQYF
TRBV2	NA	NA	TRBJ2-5	TGTGCCAGCGAGACTACTCGAGCGACCCAGTACTTC	CASETTRATQYF
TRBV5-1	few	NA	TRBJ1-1	TGCGCCAGCAGCTTGGTTGGGTTTACGGGCACTGAAGCTTTCTTT	CASSLVGFTGTEAFF
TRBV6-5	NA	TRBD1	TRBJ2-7	TGTGCCAGCAAATCTACAGGGGTAAGCTCCTACGAGCAGTACTTC	CASKSTGVSSYEQYF
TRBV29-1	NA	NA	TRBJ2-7	TGCAGCGTTGCAGTCGAAGAGCAGTACTTC	CSVAVEEQYF
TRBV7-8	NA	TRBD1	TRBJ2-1	TGTGCCAGCAGCTTAGCAGGGGGCCGGTACAATGAGCAGTTCTTC	CASSLAGGRYNEQFF
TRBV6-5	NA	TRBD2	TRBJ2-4	TGTGCCAGCAGTTACTCGGTAGCGGGTAGGGACATTCAGTACTTC	CASSYSVAGRDIQYF
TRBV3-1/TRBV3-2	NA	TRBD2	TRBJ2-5	TGTGCCAGCAGCCCTTTTACTAGCGGCCAAGAGACCCAGTACTTC	CASSPFTSGQETQYF
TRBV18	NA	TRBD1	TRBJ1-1	TGTGCCAGCTCAGTCGGACAGGGGAACACTGAAGCTTTCTTT	CASSVGQGNTEAFF
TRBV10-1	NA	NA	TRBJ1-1	TGCGCCAGCAGTGCCAGGATGAACACTGAAGCTTTCTTT	CASSARMNTEAFF
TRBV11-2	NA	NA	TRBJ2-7	TGTGCCAGCAGCTTAGGGGAGGTGTACGAGCAGTACTTC	CASSLGEVYEQYF
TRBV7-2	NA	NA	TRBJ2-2	TGTGCCAGCAGCTTAGCGAACACGAACACCGGGGAGCTGTTTTTT	CASSLANTNTGELFF
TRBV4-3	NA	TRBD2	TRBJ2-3	TGCGCCAGCAGCCAAGTGCCTAGCGGGACAACAGATACGCAGTATTTT	CASSQVPSGTTDTQYF
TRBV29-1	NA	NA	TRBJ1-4	TGCAGCGTTGGCCTCTCAGGCGTTGCAACTAATGAAAAACTGTTTTTT	CSVGLSGVATNEKLFF
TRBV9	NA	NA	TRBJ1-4	TGTGCCAGCAGCGTAGTTGGGGGCACTAATGAAAAACTGTTTTTT	CASSVVGGTNEKLFF
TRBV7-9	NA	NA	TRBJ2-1	TGTGCCAGCAGCCCAGGTGGAAGGGAGTACAATGAGCAGTTCTTC	CASSPGGREYNEQFF
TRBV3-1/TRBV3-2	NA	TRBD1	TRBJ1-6	TGTGCCAGCAGCCATCGACAGGGGAAGGGACCCCTCCACTTT	CASSHRQGKGPLHF
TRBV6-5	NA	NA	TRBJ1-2	TGTGCCAGCAGTTACCAATCCGGGTCGTGGGATGGCTACACCTTC	CASSYQSGSWDGYTF
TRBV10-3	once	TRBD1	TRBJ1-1	TGTGCCATCAGGGCTACAGGGGGCACTGAAGCTTTCTTT	CAIRATGGTEAFF
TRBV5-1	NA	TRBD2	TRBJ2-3	TGCGCCAGCAGCCCCCTGACTAGCGGGGTGTCAGATACGCAGTATTTT	CASSPLTSGVSDTQYF
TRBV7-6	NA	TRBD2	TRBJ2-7	TGTGCCAGCAGCGCTCTTGGCGGGGGGAACTACGAGCAGTACTTC	CASSALGGGNYEQYF
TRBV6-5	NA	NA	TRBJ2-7	TGTGCCAGCAGCCGAGACCGGGACTCATCCTACGAGCAGTACTTC	CASSRDRDSSYEQYF
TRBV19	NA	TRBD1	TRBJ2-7	TGTGCCAGTAGTACCAGACAGGGCCCCAAGTACGAGCAGTACTTC	CASSTRQGPKYEQYF
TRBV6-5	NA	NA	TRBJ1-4	TGTGCCAGCAGAGATGACACTGGAAAACTGTTTTTT	CASRDDTGKLFF